This TCR beta chain was sequenced for a study of PD-L1 blockade in urothelial cancer. Sequenced by immunoSEQ multiplex PCR; TCRdb stores in-frame clones only, minus some. Among tens of thousands of clones listed, approximately 90% were seen once. V was shortened by 2 bases and J by 1 base, with 12 bases between the two germline ends. The germline gives CDR1 LNHDA, CDR2 SQIVND (reference sequence). The CDR3 runs 16 residues. This chain links TRBV19 with TRBJ2-4; D may be TRBD1 (5 bases). Sequenced material: PBMCs, taken around atezolizumab (anti-PD-L1) treatment. The clonotype originates from a man in his fifties or sixties with urothelial cancer. The CDR3 loop is CASSIQGALAKNIQYF. DNA for the CDR3: TGTGCCAGTAGTATACAGGGCGCTTTGGCCAAAAACATTCAGTACTTC. Based on the CDR3 plus reference TRBV19 and TRBJ2-4, the full variable domain is DGGITQSPKYLFRKEGQNVTLSCEQNLNHDAMYWYRQDPGQGLRLIYYSQIVNDFQKGDIAEGYSVSREKKESFPLTVTSAQKNPTAFYLCASSIQGALAKNIQYFGAGTRLSVL.